Each of the 13 T cell receptor beta chains below was sequenced from the same sample in a study of memory CD4+ T cells and cytomegalovirus serostatus. Generated by immunoSEQ multiplex PCR, the TCRdb table keeps only in-frame clones and is missing some. Of tens of thousands of clones listed, roughly three quarters were seen once; the top ten hold under 6%. The sort gate was single viable CD3+CD4+CD8-CD45RO+ cells for memory CD4+ T cells. Material for sequencing was memory CD4+ T cells from blood. These receptors were obtained from an adult in good health and CMV-seropositive.

The chain couples TRBV7-9 to TRBJ1-4; a possible D gene is TRBD1 (5 bases). CDR1 is SEHNR, CDR2 FQNEAQ, per germline (reference sequence). The V gene lost 5 bases and the J gene lost 4 bases, with 14 bases spanning the gap. The CDR3 has 15 amino acids. CDR3: CASSRSGTGNEKLFF. The CDR3 bases are TGTGCCAGCAGCCGATCGGGGACGGGTAATGAAAAACTGTTTTTT.

V usage is TRBV29-1 and J usage is TRBJ2-3, with 12 positions matching TRBD2. The CDR3 sequence is 14 residues long. Germline CDR1 is SQVTM and CDR2 is ANQGSEA. With V trimmed by 7 bases and J by 1 base, 3 bases remained unmatched. The CDR3 sequence is CSALAGGGTDTQYF. The CDR3 region has the DNA TGCAGCGCCCTAGCGGGGGGGGGCACAGATACGCAGTATTTT.

This clone was counted a single time. The chain joins TRBV4-3 to TRBJ1-1; no firm D call. V dropped 1 base and J dropped 4 bases, with 10 bases sitting between them. The CDR3 is 14 amino acids. CDR1 is LGHNA and CDR2 is YSLEER in the germline V gene. The CDR3 sequence: CASSQVDGFTEAFF. CDR3 coding DNA: TGCGCCAGCAGCCAAGTCGATGGGTTCACTGAAGCTTTCTTT.

Details on this clone: The junction departs from the called germline gene at one end, perhaps through a read error. The rearrangement links TRBV5-1 to TRBJ1-4, with a possible D match to TRBD1 (6 bases). The CDR3 spans 12 residues. Germline lookup yields CDR1 SGHRS and CDR2 YFSETQ. The CDR3 DNA sequence: TGTGCCAGCAGCTTTGGGGGCCAAAAACTGTTTTTT. Translating gives CASSFGGQKLFF.

The V gene is TRBV7-9, the J gene TRBJ1-2; 8 bases align to TRBD1. From germline, CDR1 is SEHNR and CDR2 FQNEAQ (reference sequence). J lost 2 bases, V lost 5 bases, and 7 bases had no gene match. There are 15 residues in the CDR3. CDR3 protein: CASSPPGTGNYGYTF. CDR3 in DNA: TGTGCCAGCAGCCCTCCCGGGACAGGCAACTATGGCTACACCTTC. The entire variable domain, with the rest obtained from reference TRBV7-9 and TRBJ1-2, is as follows: DTGVSQNPRHKITKRGQNVTFRCDPISEHNRLYWYRQTLGQGPEFLTYFQNEAQLEKSRLLSDRFSAERPKGSFSTLEIQRTEQGDSAMYLCASSPPGTGNYGYTFGSGTRLTVV.

The CDR3 is CASSRGLTGSAGPSYEQYF. Here the CDR3 DNA reads TGTGCCAGCAGCCGTGGGTTAACAGGGTCGGCGGGACCGTCCTACGAGCAGTACTTC. The chain combines TRBV4-2 with TRBJ2-7, with D perhaps assigned TRBD1 or TRBD2 (6 bases each). Trimming stripped 4 bases from V and 1 base from J, with 26 bases between. The CDR3 loop spans 19 amino acids. The V gene's germline CDR1 is LGHNA and CDR2 YNFKEQ.

The chain combines TRBV9 with TRBJ2-4, with D perhaps TRBD2 (6 bases). Germline CDR1 reads SGDLS; CDR2 reads YYNGEE. The CDR3 is made up of 15 amino acids. V dropped 0 bases and J dropped 0 bases, with 7 bases sitting between them. CDR3 DNA sequence: TGTGCCAGCAGCGTAGGGGACTCAGCCAAAAACATTCAGTACTTC. Translated: CASSVGDSAKNIQYF.

This clone was detected many times. This rearrangement joins TRBV27 to TRBJ2-1, with D maybe TRBD1 (6 bases). V was cut by 6 bases and J by 0 bases, with 12 bases left in between. In germline, CDR1 is MNHEY, CDR2 SMNVEV (reference sequence). This CDR3 has 15 amino acids. The CDR3 DNA sequence: TGTGCCAGCAGCTGGGACACCAGCTCCTACAATGAGCAGTTCTTC. Its protein is CASSWDTSSYNEQFF.

The sample holds one count of this clone. In DNA form, the CDR3 reads TGTGCCATCAGCACGAACACCGGGGAGCTGTTTTTT. Translating it yields CAISTNTGELFF. This chain connects TRBV10-3 to TRBJ2-2; D call uncertain. The germline gives CDR1 ENHRY, CDR2 SYGVKD. This CDR3 comprises 12 residues. Trimming removed 6 bases from V and 0 bases from J, with 2 bases in between.

V gene TRBV4-3 combines with J gene TRBJ2-7, with a possible D match to TRBD2 (6 bases). V shed 4 bases and J shed 2 bases, with 21 bases lying between them. Germline V lookup: CDR1 LGHNA, CDR2 YSLEER. The length of the CDR3 is 17 residues. The CDR3 coding sequence is TGCGCCAGCAGCCGCGCGGAGAAGACGGGACTCACCTACGAGCAGTACTTC. Protein sequence: CASSRAEKTGLTYEQYF.

The chain links TRBV18 to TRBJ2-5; the D gene is possibly TRBD1 (6 bases). This CDR3 region has 13 residues. Trimming pared 0 bases from V and 9 bases from J, leaving 11 bases between. Germline loops: CDR1 KGHSH, CDR2 LQKENI. CDR3: CASSPPPPGAQYF. DNA of the CDR3: TGTGCCAGCTCACCACCGCCCCCAGGGGCCCAGTACTTC.

The rearrangement joins TRBV6-5 to TRBJ1-1; D possibly corresponds to TRBD1 (5 bases). Germline lookup yields CDR1 MNHEY and CDR2 SVGAGI. The CDR3 has 13 amino acids. The V end was cut by 4 bases, the J end by 3 bases, with 9 bases between. CDR3 protein: CASSSMGDTEAFF. In nucleotides, the CDR3 is TGTGCCAGCAGTTCAATGGGGGACACTGAAGCTTTCTTT.

This clone was recorded a few times. The rearrangement joins TRBV6-1 to TRBJ2-1, with D possibly matching TRBD2 (6 bases). Germline CDR1 is MNHNS and CDR2 is SASEGT. This CDR3 contains 14 residues. Trimming took off 8 bases at V and 7 bases at J, with 18 bases between the two ends. CDR3 amino acids: CASRWDWIANEQFF. The CDR3 nucleotides are TGTGCCAGCCGATGGGACTGGATCGCAAATGAGCAGTTCTTC.